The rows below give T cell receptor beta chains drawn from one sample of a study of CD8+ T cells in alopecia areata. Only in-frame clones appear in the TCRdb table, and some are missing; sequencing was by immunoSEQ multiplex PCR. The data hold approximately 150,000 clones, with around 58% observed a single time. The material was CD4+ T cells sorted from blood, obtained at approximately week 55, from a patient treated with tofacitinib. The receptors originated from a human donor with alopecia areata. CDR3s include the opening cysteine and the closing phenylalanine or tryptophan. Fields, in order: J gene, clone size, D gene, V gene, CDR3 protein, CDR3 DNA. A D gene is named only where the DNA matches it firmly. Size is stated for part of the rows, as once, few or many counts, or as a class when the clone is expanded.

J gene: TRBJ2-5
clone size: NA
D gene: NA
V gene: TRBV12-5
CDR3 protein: CASGSDSWGETQYF
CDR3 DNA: TGTGCTAGTGGTTCGGACTCCTGGGGGGAGACCCAGTACTTC

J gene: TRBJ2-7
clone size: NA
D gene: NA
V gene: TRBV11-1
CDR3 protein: CASSPASDEQYF
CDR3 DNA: TGTGCCAGCAGCCCAGCTAGCGACGAGCAGTACTTC

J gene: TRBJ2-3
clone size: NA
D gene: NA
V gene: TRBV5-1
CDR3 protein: CASRVWVPTDTQYF
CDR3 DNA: TGCGCCAGCAGGGTATGGGTCCCCACAGATACGCAGTATTTT

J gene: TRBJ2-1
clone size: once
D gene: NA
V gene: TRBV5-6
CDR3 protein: CASSLGRQNEQFF
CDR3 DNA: TGTGCCAGCAGCTTGGGTAGGCAGAATGAGCAGTTCTTC

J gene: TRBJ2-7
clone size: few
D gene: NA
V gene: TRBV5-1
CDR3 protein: CASSLARSIGGEQYF
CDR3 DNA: TGCGCCAGCAGCTTGGCCCGAAGTATAGGAGGCGAGCAGTACTTC

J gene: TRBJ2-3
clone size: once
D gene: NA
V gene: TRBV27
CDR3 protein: CASSLSGGSTDTQYF
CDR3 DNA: TGTGCCAGCAGTTTATCCGGGGGAAGCACAGATACGCAGTATTTT

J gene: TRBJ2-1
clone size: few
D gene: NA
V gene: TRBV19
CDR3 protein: CARRLEQFF
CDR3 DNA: TGTGCCAGGAGACTTGAGCAGTTCTTC

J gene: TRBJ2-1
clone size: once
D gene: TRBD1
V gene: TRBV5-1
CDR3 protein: CASRMSTGGYNEQFF
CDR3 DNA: TGCGCCAGCAGGATGTCTACAGGGGGCTACAATGAGCAGTTCTTC

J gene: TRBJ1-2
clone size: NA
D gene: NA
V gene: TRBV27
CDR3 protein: CASTDRAGGPYGYTF
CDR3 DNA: TGTGCCAGCACCGACCGGGCGGGGGGACCCTATGGCTACACCTTC

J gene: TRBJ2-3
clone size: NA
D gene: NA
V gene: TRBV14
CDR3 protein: CASSQPISTDTQYF
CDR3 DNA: TGTGCCAGCAGCCAACCCATAAGCACAGATACGCAGTATTTT

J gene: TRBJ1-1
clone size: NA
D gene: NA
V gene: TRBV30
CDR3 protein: CAWSGREAFF
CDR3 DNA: TGTGCCTGGAGTGGAAGGGAAGCTTTCTTT

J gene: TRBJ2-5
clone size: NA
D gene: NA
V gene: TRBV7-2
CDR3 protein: CASSLSGLVGETQYF
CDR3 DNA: TGTGCCAGCAGCTTATCAGGGCTTGTGGGGGAGACCCAGTACTTC

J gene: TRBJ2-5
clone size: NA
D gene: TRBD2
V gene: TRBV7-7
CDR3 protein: CASSLGSGGPQETQYF
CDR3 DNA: TGTGCTAGCAGCTTAGGTAGCGGGGGACCGCAAGAGACCCAGTACTTC

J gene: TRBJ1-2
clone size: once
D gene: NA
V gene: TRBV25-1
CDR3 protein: CASSDLRGGYTF
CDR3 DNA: TGTGCCAGCAGTGATTTGCGTGGTGGCTACACCTTC

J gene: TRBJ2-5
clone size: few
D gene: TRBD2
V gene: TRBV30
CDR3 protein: CAWSVLAGQETQYF
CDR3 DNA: TGTGCCTGGAGTGTACTAGCGGGCCAAGAGACCCAGTACTTC

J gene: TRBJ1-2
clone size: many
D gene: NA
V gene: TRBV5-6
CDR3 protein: CASSLAGVNYGYTF
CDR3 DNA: TGTGCCAGCAGCTTGGCAGGAGTTAACTATGGCTACACCTTC

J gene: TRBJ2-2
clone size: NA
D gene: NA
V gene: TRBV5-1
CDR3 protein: CASSLSSIPGELFF
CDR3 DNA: TGCGCCAGCAGCTTATCTAGCATCCCCGGGGAGCTGTTTTTT

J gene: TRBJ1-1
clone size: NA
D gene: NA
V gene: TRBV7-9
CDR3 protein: CASTRLEQEAFF
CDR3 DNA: TGTGCCAGCACCCGTCTGGAGCAAGAAGCTTTCTTT

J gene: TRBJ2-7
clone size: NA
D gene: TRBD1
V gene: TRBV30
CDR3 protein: CAWRPRDRVAYEQYF
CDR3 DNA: TGTGCCTGGAGACCCAGGGACAGGGTAGCCTACGAGCAGTACTTC

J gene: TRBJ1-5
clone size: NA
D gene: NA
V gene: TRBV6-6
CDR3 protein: CASSLNQGNQPQHF
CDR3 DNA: TGTGCCAGCAGTTTGAACCAGGGAAATCAGCCCCAGCATTTT

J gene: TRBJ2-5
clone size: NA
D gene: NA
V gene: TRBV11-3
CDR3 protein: CASSFQETQYF
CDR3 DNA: TGTGCCAGCAGCTTTCAAGAGACCCAGTACTTC

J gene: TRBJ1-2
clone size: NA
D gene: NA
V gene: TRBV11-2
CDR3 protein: CASSLGQLTNYGYTF
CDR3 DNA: TGTGCCAGCAGCTTAGGACAGTTAACTAACTATGGCTACACCTTC

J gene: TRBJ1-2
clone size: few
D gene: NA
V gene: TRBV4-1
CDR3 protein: CASSQGADPNYGYTF
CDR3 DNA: TGCGCCAGCAGCCAAGGTGCGGATCCTAACTATGGCTACACCTTC

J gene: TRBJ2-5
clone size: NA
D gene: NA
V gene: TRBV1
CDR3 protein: CTSSHLRASKETQYF
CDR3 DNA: TGCACCAGCAGCCATCTCAGGGCATCTAAAGAGACCCAGTACTTC

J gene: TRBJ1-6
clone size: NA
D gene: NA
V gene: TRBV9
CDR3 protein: CASSVGGNSPLHF
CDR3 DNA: TGTGCCAGCAGCGTAGGCGGAAATTCACCCCTCCACTTT

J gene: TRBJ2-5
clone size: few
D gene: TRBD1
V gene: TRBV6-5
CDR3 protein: CASSQGQGAWETQYF
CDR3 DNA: TGTGCCAGCAGCCAAGGACAGGGGGCATGGGAGACCCAGTACTTC

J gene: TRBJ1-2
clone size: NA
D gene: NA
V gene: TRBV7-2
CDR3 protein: CASSLVLYGYTF
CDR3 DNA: TGTGCCAGCAGCTTAGTGCTGTATGGCTACACCTTC

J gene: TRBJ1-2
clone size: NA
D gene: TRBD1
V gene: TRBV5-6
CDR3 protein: CASSVDRGLLYGYTF
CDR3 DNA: TGTGCCAGCAGCGTCGACAGGGGGCTTCTTTATGGCTACACCTTC

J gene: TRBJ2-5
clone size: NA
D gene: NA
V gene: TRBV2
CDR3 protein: CASSDGRGGETQYF
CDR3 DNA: TGTGCCAGCAGTGACGGCAGGGGAGGGGAGACCCAGTACTTC

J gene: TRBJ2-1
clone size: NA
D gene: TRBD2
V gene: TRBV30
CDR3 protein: CAWTSLAFEQFF
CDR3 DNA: TGTGCCTGGACTTCACTAGCGTTTGAGCAGTTCTTC

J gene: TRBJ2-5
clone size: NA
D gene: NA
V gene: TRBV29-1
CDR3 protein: CSVVGNQRAETQYF
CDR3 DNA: TGCAGCGTTGTTGGTAATCAAAGGGCAGAGACCCAGTACTTC

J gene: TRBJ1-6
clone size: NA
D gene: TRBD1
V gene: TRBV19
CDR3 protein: CASSILGTDNSPLHF
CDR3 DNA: TGTGCCAGTAGTATACTCGGGACAGATAATTCACCCCTCCACTTT

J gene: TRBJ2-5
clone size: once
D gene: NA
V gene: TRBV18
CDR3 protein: CASSPDRTVRQETQYF
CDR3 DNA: TGTGCCAGCTCACCCGACCGGACAGTCCGCCAAGAGACCCAGTACTTC

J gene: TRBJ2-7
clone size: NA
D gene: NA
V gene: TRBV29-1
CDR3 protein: CSVPRETGWDFGEQYF
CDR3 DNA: TGCAGCGTCCCGCGGGAGACAGGCTGGGATTTCGGCGAGCAGTACTTC

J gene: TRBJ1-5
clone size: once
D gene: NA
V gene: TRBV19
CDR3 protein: CASSPGTSWPQHF
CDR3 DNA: TGTGCCAGTAGTCCAGGGACCTCGTGGCCCCAGCATTTT

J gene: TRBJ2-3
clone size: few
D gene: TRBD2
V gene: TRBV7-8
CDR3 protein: CASSTQQGRGGTQYF
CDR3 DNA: TGTGCCAGCAGCACCCAGCAGGGACGGGGGGGTACGCAGTATTTT

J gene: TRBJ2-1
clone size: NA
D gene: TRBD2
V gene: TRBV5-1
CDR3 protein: CASSTISGLARNEQFF
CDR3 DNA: TGCGCCAGCAGCACTATATCGGGACTAGCGAGGAATGAGCAGTTCTTC

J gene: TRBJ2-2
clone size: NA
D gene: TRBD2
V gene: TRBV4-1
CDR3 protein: CASSQPTGRTGELFF
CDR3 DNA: TGCGCCAGCAGCCAACCTACCGGGAGGACCGGGGAGCTGTTTTTT

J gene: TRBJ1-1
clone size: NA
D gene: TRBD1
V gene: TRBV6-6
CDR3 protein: CASSYSGQVNEAFF
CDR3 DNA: TGTGCCAGCAGTTACTCAGGACAGGTCAATGAAGCTTTCTTT

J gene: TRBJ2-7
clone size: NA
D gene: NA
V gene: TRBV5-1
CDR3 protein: CASSQGQFGDEQYF
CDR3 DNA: TGCGCCAGCAGCCAAGGACAGTTCGGGGACGAGCAGTACTTC

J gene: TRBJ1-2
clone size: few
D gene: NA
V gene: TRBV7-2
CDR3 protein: CASSLGGEVSGLF
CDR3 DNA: TGTGCCAGCAGCTTAGGAGGGGAAGTTTCGGGGCTCTTC